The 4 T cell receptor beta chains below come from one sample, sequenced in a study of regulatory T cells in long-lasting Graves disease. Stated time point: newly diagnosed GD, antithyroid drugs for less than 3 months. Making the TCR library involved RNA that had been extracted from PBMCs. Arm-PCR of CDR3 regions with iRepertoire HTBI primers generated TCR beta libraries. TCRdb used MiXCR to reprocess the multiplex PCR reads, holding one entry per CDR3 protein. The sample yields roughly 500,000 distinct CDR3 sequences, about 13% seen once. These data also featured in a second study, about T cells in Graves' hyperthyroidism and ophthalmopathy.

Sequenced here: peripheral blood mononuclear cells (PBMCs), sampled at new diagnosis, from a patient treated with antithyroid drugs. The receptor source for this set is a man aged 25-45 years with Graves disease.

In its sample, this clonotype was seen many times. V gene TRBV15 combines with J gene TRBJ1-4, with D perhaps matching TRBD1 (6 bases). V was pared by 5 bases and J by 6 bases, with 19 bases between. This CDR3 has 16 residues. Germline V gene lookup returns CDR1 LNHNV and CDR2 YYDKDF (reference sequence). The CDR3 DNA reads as TGTGCCACCAGCCTGGATGGGGGGGGCGCAGATGAAAAACTGTTTTTT. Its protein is CATSLDGGGADEKLFF.

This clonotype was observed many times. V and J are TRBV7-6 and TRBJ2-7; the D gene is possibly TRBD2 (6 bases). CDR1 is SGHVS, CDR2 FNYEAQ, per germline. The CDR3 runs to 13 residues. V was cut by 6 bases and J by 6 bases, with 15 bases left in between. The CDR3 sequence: CASSRTTLSEQYF. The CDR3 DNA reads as TGTGCCAGCAGTCGGACTACCCTTTCCGAGCAGTACTTC.

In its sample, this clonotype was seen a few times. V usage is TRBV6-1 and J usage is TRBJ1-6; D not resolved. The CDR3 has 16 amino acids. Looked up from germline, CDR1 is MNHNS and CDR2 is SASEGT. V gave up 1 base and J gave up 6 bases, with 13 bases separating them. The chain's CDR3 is CASSEGTFPTNSPLHF. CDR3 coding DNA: TGTGCCAGCAGTGAAGGAACGTTCCCCACTAATTCACCCCTCCACTTT.

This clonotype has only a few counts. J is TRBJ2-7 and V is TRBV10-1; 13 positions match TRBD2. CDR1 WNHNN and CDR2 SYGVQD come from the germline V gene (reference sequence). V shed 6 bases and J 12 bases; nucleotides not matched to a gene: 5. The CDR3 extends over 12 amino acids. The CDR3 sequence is CASRLTSGRLYF. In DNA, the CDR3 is TGCGCCAGCAGACTGACTAGCGGGAGGCTGTACTTC.